Presented here are 31 T cell receptor beta chains from one specimen sequenced in a study of post-analysis software for immune sequencing data. Findings and limits, study-wide: With TRBV5-6, TRBV5-1 and TRBV20-1 included, several TRBV segments were more frequent in patients than in controls.

Presence of unique molecular identifiers characterized the TCR beta cDNA libraries. Each CDR3 protein gets one entry after TCRdb re-called the PCR reads with MiXCR. The sample records about 770,000 distinct CDR3 sequences, around 45% being singletons. No antigens are known for them. The source material was blood. Receptors originate from a girl aged 5-17 years with multiple sclerosis.

The CDR3 nucleotides are TGTGCCAGCAGCGTAGGATGGACTAGTAAGGGAGAGACCCAGTACTTC. Translation gives CASSVGWTSKGETQYF. The chain employs TRBV9 and TRBJ2-5, with 7 bases aligning to TRBD2. Germline CDR1 and CDR2: SGDLS and YYNGEE. V was pared by 0 bases and J by 4 bases, with 9 bases of the junction left unmatched. CDR3 size: 16 residues.

The chain employs TRBV24-1 and TRBJ2-3; 8 bases are a match to TRBD2. Trimming at V came to 3 bases and at J to 5 bases, leaving 6 bases not matched to a gene. Germline CDR1 and CDR2: KGHDR and SFDVKD. The CDR3 runs to 15 residues. The CDR3 DNA reads as TGTGCCACCAGTGATGTCGGGAGGGCCAAAGATACGCAGTATTTT. Encoded protein: CATSDVGRAKDTQYF.

The chain has TRBV29-1 and TRBJ2-4; 9 positions match TRBD2. The CDR3 totals 18 residues. Trimming cost V 7 bases and J 8 bases; bases outside gene matches: 24. CDR1 SQVTM and CDR2 ANQGSEA come from the germline V gene. CDR3 amino acids: CSDSWSSGTLPYSDIQYF. CDR3 coding DNA: TGCAGCGACTCGTGGTCTAGCGGGACCCTCCCTTACAGTGACATTCAGTACTTC.

This clonotype was counted a few times. This sequence joins TRBV6-2 or TRBV6-3 and TRBJ1-1; D may be TRBD1 (5 bases). Trimming took off 6 bases at V and 2 bases at J, with 16 bases between the two ends. CDR3 length: 15 residues. CDR1 is MNHEY and CDR2 is SVGEGT in the germline V gene. The CDR3 loop is CASSPGRGRNTEAFF. In DNA, the CDR3 is TGTGCCAGCAGCCCCGGTCGGGGGAGAAACACTGAAGCTTTCTTT.

This clonotype was detected a few times. The V and J genes are TRBV18 and TRBJ2-3; D may be TRBD2 (5 bases). The germline CDR1 and CDR2 sequences are KGHSH and LQKENI. The CDR3 extends over 16 amino acids. Trimming left V 1 base short and J 2 bases short, with 13 bases between. The CDR3 region is CASSPLASSLTDTQYF. CDR3 nucleotides: TGTGCCAGCTCACCACTGGCTAGCAGCCTCACAGATACGCAGTATTTT.

The sample holds many counts of this clonotype. The V and J genes are TRBV20-1 and TRBJ2-3; perhaps TRBD2 as D (5 bases). The CDR3 has 13 residues. Germline V lookup: CDR1 DFQATT, CDR2 SNEGSKA (reference sequence). Between the trimmed V and J ends, which lost 3 bases and 0 bases, there was a span of 7 bases. CDR3 DNA: TGCAGTGCTAGTGGCGGGAGCACAGATACGCAGTATTTT. Translation: CSASGGSTDTQYF.

The rearrangement links TRBV20-1 to TRBJ2-4, with D possibly TRBD1 on 6 matching bases. The J call is doubtful: the DNA matches TRBJ2-5 better. The V gene's germline CDR1 is DFQATT and CDR2 SNEGSKA (reference sequence). This CDR3 is 13 amino acids long. CDR3 region: CSAGLDSQETQYF. The CDR3 coding sequence is TGCAGTGCTGGGCTGGACAGCCAAGAGACCCAGTACTTC.

The chain uses TRBV7-3 and TRBJ2-1, with 7 bases matching TRBD2. CDR1 SGHTA and CDR2 FQGTGA come from the germline V gene. The CDR3 runs 15 residues. J gave up 2 bases and V 3 bases, and 4 bases lay outside the gene matches. CDR3 DNA sequence: TGTGCCAGCAGCTTTTGGGGGGGGACCTACAATGAGCAGTTCTTC. Its protein product is CASSFWGGTYNEQFF. Supplemented by reference TRBV7-3 and TRBJ2-1, the full variable domain reads GAGVSQTPSNKVTEKGKYVELRCDPISGHTALYWYRQSLGQGPEFLIYFQGTGAADDSGLPNDRFFAVRPEGSVSTLKIQRTERGDSAVYLCASSFWGGTYNEQFFGPGTRLTVL.

The rearrangement joins TRBV5-1 to TRBJ2-3; 15 bases match TRBD2. J was trimmed by 1 base and V by 4 bases; bases with no gene match: 7. CDR1 is SGHRS, CDR2 YFSETQ, per germline. CDR3 length: 18 amino acids. The CDR3 loop is CASSIGTSGRRGTDTQYF. In DNA, the CDR3 is TGCGCCAGCAGCATTGGGACTAGCGGGAGGAGAGGCACAGATACGCAGTATTTT.

The chain couples TRBV5-1 to TRBJ2-1; the D gene could be TRBD1 or TRBD2 (5 bases each). Germline V CDR1 and CDR2: SGHRS, YFSETQ. The CDR3 is 15 residues long. Trimming left V 5 bases short and J 6 bases short, with 18 bases between. CDR3 protein: CASRNGSGARNEQFF. CDR3 in DNA: TGCGCCAGCAGAAATGGCTCCGGGGCCCGCAATGAGCAGTTCTTC.

The chain employs TRBV7-2 and TRBJ2-5; D is tentatively TRBD1 or TRBD2 (6 bases each). The V and J ends lost 5 bases and 0 bases respectively, with 19 bases between them. CDR1 and CDR2 (germline): SGHTA, FQGNSA. The CDR3 is 17 amino acids. This chain's CDR3 is CASSITRGVSYQETQYF. DNA for the CDR3: TGTGCCAGCAGCATCACTAGGGGGGTTTCGTACCAAGAGACCCAGTACTTC.

The sample holds a few counts of this clonotype. The chain links TRBV20-1 to TRBJ2-6, with D unresolved. The CDR3 is 13 residues long. Germline V lookup: CDR1 DFQATT, CDR2 SNEGSKA (reference sequence). Between the trimmed V and J ends, which lost 6 bases and 4 bases, there was a span of 10 bases. CDR3 sequence (DNA): TGCAGTGCACCGCCAGCCGGGGCCAACGTCCTGACTTTC. Translation gives CSAPPAGANVLTF.

J is TRBJ2-5 and V is TRBV6-6; D is undetermined. CDR1 is MNHNY and CDR2 is SVGAGI in the germline V gene (reference sequence). This CDR3 has 11 amino acids. V lost 7 bases and J 2 bases, leaving 5 bases between the germline ends. The CDR3 DNA reads TGTGCCAGCACCAATCAAGAGACCCAGTACTTC. Translation gives CASTNQETQYF.

In its sample, this clonotype was seen a few times. The gene calls are TRBV18 and TRBJ2-7, with no clear D. The CDR3 totals 13 residues. Germline V CDR1 and CDR2: KGHSH, LQKENI. V lost 8 bases, J lost 0 bases, and 11 bases lay in between. The CDR3 bases are TGTGCCAGCAGTCCGATAAGCTCCTACGAGCAGTACTTC. It encodes CASSPISSYEQYF.

This clonotype turned up a few times. This rearrangement joins TRBV20-1 to TRBJ2-3; 10 nucleotides line up with TRBD2. The CDR3 runs to 13 residues. The germline gives CDR1 DFQATT, CDR2 SNEGSKA (reference sequence). V lost 6 bases, J lost 8 bases, and 8 bases stayed unmatched. The CDR3 sequence is CSATLAGPGTQYF. The CDR3 DNA is TGCAGTGCCACACTAGCGGGACCTGGTACGCAGTATTTT.

This clonotype was seen a few times. The rearrangement uses TRBV29-1 and TRBJ2-7; D could derive from TRBD1 or TRBD2 (5 bases each). The germline CDR1 and CDR2 sequences are SQVTM and ANQGSEA. The CDR3 totals 14 residues. Deletions cut 3 bases from V and 3 bases from J, with 15 bases between. The CDR3 reads CSVDSGNGVYEQYF. For the CDR3, the DNA is TGCAGCGTTGATTCAGGGAACGGGGTCTACGAGCAGTACTTC.

The chain links TRBV11-2 to TRBJ2-3; tentative D call: TRBD2 (5 bases). Germline-derived CDR1 and CDR2 are SGHAT and FQNNGV. CDR3 length: 18 amino acids. Trimming took off 5 bases at V and 6 bases at J, with 27 bases between the two ends. The CDR3 DNA reads TGTGCCAGCAGCCAACGGACTTCCCGTGGCCTCGATTCGGATACGCAGTATTTT. Protein sequence: CASSQRTSRGLDSDTQYF.

The chain employs TRBV7-9 and TRBJ1-2; 10 nucleotides agree with TRBD1. Unmatched junction bases numbered 10, after V lost 5 bases and J lost 4 bases. This CDR3 contains 16 residues. Germline V gene lookup returns CDR1 SEHNR and CDR2 FQNEAQ (reference sequence). CDR3: CASSVGTGEDPYGYTF. As DNA, the CDR3 is TGTGCCAGCAGCGTCGGGACAGGGGAGGATCCCTATGGCTACACCTTC.

In its sample, this clonotype was seen a few times. J is TRBJ2-3 and V is TRBV20-1; TRBD2 might be the D (6 bases). CDR1 and CDR2 from the germline V gene are DFQATT and SNEGSKA (reference sequence). V shed 5 bases and J shed 2 bases, with 17 bases lying between them. The CDR3 contains 15 residues. This CDR3 reads CSAETGTSITDTQYF. The CDR3 DNA follows: TGCAGTGCTGAGACCGGGACTTCAATCACAGATACGCAGTATTTT.

This clonotype has only a few counts. The rearrangement links TRBV10-3 to TRBJ2-5; D gene unclear. Germline CDR1 reads ENHRY; CDR2 reads SYGVKD. V shed 3 bases and J shed 2 bases, with 7 bases lying between them. The CDR3 is made up of 13 amino acids. Here the CDR3 reads CAISDSPQETQYF. Written as DNA, the CDR3 is TGTGCCATCAGTGACAGCCCACAAGAGACCCAGTACTTC.

The gene calls are TRBV12-3 or TRBV12-4 and TRBJ2-4, with a tentative D call TRBD1 (7 bases). The closer fit of TRBJ2-5 to the DNA end suggests the J call may be wrong. This CDR3 is 14 amino acids long. The CDR3 here is CASSQARQGGTQYF. The CDR3 DNA is TGTGCCAGCAGCCAGGCGAGACAGGGAGGGACCCAGTACTTC.

This clonotype was counted a few times. This chain connects TRBV6-1 to TRBJ2-7, with TRBD2 matching over 10 bases. V trimming: 8 bases; J trimming: 0 bases; junction bases outside the gene matches: 16. CDR1 is MNHNS and CDR2 is SASEGT in the germline V gene. CDR3 length equals 18 residues. The CDR3 protein is CASEGAQREGASSYEQYF. The CDR3 nucleotides are TGTGCCAGCGAGGGGGCGCAGCGGGAGGGCGCCAGCTCCTACGAGCAGTACTTC.

This rearrangement joins TRBV20-1 to TRBJ2-7; 7 bases are a match to TRBD1. The CDR3 length is 12 residues. Germline CDR1 and CDR2: DFQATT and SNEGSKA (reference sequence). The J segment lost 3 bases and the V segment lost 5 bases, leaving 4 bases of the junction unmatched. CDR3 amino acids: CSAAGGNYEQYF. The CDR3 bases are TGCAGTGCTGCAGGGGGAAACTACGAGCAGTACTTC.

The rearrangement links TRBV9 to TRBJ2-1; 8 bases are a match to TRBD2. Germline trimming cut 0 bases from V and 4 bases from J; bases unmatched to any gene: 6. This CDR3 has 16 residues. CDR1 is SGDLS, CDR2 YYNGEE, per germline. CDR3: CASSVGRGGFYNEQFF. The CDR3 coding sequence is TGTGCCAGCAGCGTAGGACGGGGGGGATTTTACAATGAGCAGTTCTTC.

The chain recombines TRBV6-5 with TRBJ2-6; 8 bases agree with TRBD2. The V gene end was trimmed by 2 bases and the J gene end by 0 bases; junction bases not matched to a gene: 9. Germline CDR1 and CDR2: MNHEY and SVGAGI. The CDR3 is made up of 19 amino acids. This CDR3 is CASSYNPGGLGSGANVLTF. The CDR3 bases are TGTGCCAGCAGTTACAATCCCGGGGGACTAGGCTCTGGGGCCAACGTCCTGACTTTC.

The V gene is TRBV12-3 or TRBV12-4, the J gene TRBJ2-4; D tentatively fits TRBD1 or TRBD2 (6 bases each). V was shortened by 6 bases and J by 7 bases, with 19 bases between the two germline ends. CDR3 length: 15 amino acids. The CDR3 sequence is CASSPEGGASNIQYF. The CDR3 DNA is TGTGCCAGCAGCCCCGAGGGGGGCGCTAGTAACATTCAGTACTTC.

This clonotype was seen a few times. This likely comes from a read error, as the CDR3 has no conserved phenylalanine or tryptophan at its end. The V call is TRBV24-1, the J call TRBJ2-3; 10 bases match TRBD1. J gave up 6 bases and V 1 base, and 6 bases lay outside the gene matches. Germline CDR1 reads KGHDR; CDR2 reads SFDVKD. The length of the CDR3 is 16 residues. The DNA for the CDR3 is TGTGCCACCAGTGATTTTACTGACAGGGGGCAGGATACGCAGTATTTG. Protein sequence: CATSDFTDRGQDTQYL.

The chain uses TRBV6-5 and TRBJ2-1, with TRBD1 identical over 9 bases. Germline loops: CDR1 MNHEY, CDR2 SVGAGI. V dropped 0 bases and J dropped 6; count of bases not matched to a gene: 6. The CDR3 is 16 amino acids. The CDR3 DNA is TGTGCCAGCAGTTACTCGGTACAGGGGGCTCTCAATGAGCAGTTCTTC. Amino acids: CASSYSVQGALNEQFF.

The chain uses TRBV28 and TRBJ2-7, with a possible D match to TRBD1 (6 bases). This CDR3 contains 15 residues. Germline V gene data show CDR1 as MDHEN and CDR2 as SYDVKM. V lost 2 bases to trimming and J lost 0 bases, with 11 bases between them. The CDR3 bases are TGTGCCAGCAGTTTAACAACAGGGTTCTCCTACGAGCAGTACTTC. Amino acid sequence: CASSLTTGFSYEQYF. The full variable domain, its missing parts supplied by reference TRBV28 and TRBJ2-7, is DVKVTQSSRYLVKRTGEKVFLECVQDMDHENMFWYRQDPGLGLRLIYFSYDVKMKEKGDIPEGYSVSREKKERFSLILESASTNQTSMYLCASSLTTGFSYEQYFGPGTRLTVT.

This clonotype was picked up one time. The gene calls are TRBV4-1 and TRBJ1-1, with no clear D. This CDR3 has 15 amino acids. Germline CDR1 and CDR2: MGHRA and YSYEKL. V was clipped by 3 bases and J by 1 base, with 12 bases between them. The CDR3 DNA is TGCGCCAGCAGCCACACGGAGCGGGCGAACACTGAAGCTTTCTTT. This sequence encodes CASSHTERANTEAFF.

The chain recombines TRBV20-1 with TRBJ1-2, with D unresolved. CDR1 DFQATT and CDR2 SNEGSKA come from the germline V gene (reference sequence). Trimming left V 1 base short and J 2 bases short, with 8 bases between. CDR3 size: 13 residues. In DNA form, the CDR3 reads TGCAGTGCTAGAGCGGGCGGAAACTATGGCTACACCTTC. Protein sequence: CSARAGGNYGYTF.